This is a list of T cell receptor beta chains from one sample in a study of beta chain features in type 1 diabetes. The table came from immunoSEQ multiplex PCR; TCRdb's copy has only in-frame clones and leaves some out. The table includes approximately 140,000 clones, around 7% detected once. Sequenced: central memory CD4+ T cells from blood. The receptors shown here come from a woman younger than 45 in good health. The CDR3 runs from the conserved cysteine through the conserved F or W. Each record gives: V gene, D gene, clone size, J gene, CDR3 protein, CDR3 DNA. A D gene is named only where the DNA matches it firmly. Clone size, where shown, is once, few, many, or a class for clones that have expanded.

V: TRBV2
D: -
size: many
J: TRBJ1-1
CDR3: CASRPNLGGTVEAFF
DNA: TGTGCCAGCAGACCCAACCTAGGGGGAACTGTAGAAGCTTTCTTT

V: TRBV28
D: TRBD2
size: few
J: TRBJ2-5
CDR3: CASKGLAGSGETQYF
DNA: TGTGCCAGCAAGGGACTAGCGGGATCCGGGGAGACCCAGTACTTC

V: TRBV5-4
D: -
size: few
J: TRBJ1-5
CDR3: CASSLAGGAGQPQHF
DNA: TGTGCCAGCAGCTTGGCCGGGGGAGCGGGTCAGCCCCAGCATTTT

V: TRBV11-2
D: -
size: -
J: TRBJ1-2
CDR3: CASSRERNGYTF
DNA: TGTGCCAGCAGCCGAGAGCGTAATGGCTACACCTTC

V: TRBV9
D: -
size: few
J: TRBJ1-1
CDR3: CASSVGGRGRSTEAFF
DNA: TGTGCCAGCAGCGTAGGAGGCAGGGGTAGATCCACTGAAGCTTTCTTT

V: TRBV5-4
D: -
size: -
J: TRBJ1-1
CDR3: CASSPRGGANTEAFF
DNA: TGTGCCAGCAGCCCCCGGGGAGGGGCGAACACTGAAGCTTTCTTT

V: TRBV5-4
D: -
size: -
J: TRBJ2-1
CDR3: CASSLALYNEQFF
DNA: TGTGCCAGCAGCTTGGCTCTCTACAATGAGCAGTTCTTC

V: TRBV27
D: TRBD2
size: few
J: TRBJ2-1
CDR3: CASSRLTSGSRYNEQFF
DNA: TGTGCCAGCAGTCGCCTGACTAGCGGGAGTAGGTACAATGAGCAGTTCTTC

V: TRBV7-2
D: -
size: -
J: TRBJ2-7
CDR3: CASSLGGQGTEQYF
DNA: TGTGCCAGCAGCTTAGGGGGACAAGGGACGGAGCAGTACTTC

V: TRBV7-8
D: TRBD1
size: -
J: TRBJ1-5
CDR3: CASSADRADDQPQHF
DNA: TGTGCCAGCAGCGCGGACAGGGCGGATGATCAGCCCCAGCATTTT

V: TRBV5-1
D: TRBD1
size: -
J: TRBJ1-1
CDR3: CASSSALPGQSEAFF
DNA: TGCGCCAGCAGCTCCGCCTTACCGGGACAGTCTGAAGCTTTCTTT

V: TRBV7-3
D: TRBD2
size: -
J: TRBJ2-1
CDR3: CASSFGSGSSYNEQFF
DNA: TGTGCCAGCAGCTTCGGTAGCGGGAGCTCCTACAATGAGCAGTTCTTC

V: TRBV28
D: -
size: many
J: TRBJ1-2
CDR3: CASSPNPGERGYTF
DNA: TGTGCCAGCAGTCCAAACCCAGGGGAGAGGGGCTACACCTTC

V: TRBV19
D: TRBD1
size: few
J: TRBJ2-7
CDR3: CASARQGGSYEQYF
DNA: TGTGCCAGCGCCAGACAGGGGGGCTCCTACGAGCAGTACTTC

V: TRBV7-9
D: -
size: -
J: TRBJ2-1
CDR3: CASSLIIHEQFF
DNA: TGTGCCAGCAGCTTAATTATCCATGAGCAGTTCTTC

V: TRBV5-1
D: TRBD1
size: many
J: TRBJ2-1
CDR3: CASSPDRGEQFF
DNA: TGCGCCAGCAGTCCCGACAGGGGTGAGCAGTTCTTC

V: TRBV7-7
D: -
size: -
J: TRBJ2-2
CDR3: CASSLQGTANTGELFF
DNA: TGTGCTAGCAGCTTGCAGGGGACCGCGAACACCGGGGAGCTGTTTTTT

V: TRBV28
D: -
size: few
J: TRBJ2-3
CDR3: CASRQVTDTQYF
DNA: TGTGCCAGCAGGCAGGTCACAGATACGCAGTATTTT

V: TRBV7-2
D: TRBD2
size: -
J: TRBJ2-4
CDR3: CASSSTSGATNIQYF
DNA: TGTGCCAGCAGCAGTACTAGCGGGGCGACGAACATTCAGTACTTC

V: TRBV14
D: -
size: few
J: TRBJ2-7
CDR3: CASSQDSLRLGQYF
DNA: TGTGCCAGCAGCCAAGATTCGCTAAGACTCGGGCAGTACTTC

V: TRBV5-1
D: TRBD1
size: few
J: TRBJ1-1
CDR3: CASSGGQGAGTEAFF
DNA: TGCGCCAGCAGCGGAGGACAGGGGGCAGGCACTGAAGCTTTCTTT

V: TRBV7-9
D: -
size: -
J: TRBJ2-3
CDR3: CASSRPSGKDTQYF
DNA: TGTGCCAGCAGCCGCCCCTCGGGAAAAGATACGCAGTATTTT

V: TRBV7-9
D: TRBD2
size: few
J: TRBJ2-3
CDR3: CASSEGLAGTATDTQYF
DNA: TGTGCCAGCAGCGAAGGACTAGCGGGAACGGCGACAGATACGCAGTATTTT

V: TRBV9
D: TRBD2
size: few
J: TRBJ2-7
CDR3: CASSVDDSAGVKGEQYF
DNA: TGTGCCAGCAGCGTAGACGACTCGGCGGGAGTAAAGGGCGAGCAGTACTTC

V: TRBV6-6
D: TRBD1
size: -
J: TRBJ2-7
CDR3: CASSYSGTGTYEQYF
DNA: TGTGCCAGCAGTTACTCCGGGACAGGGACCTACGAGCAGTACTTC

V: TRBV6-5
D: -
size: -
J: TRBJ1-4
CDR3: CASREQATNEKLFF
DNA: TGTGCCAGCAGGGAGCAAGCAACTAATGAAAAACTGTTTTTT

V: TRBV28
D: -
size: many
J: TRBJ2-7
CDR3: CASMKGTYEQYF
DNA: TGTGCCAGCATGAAGGGGACCTACGAGCAGTACTTC

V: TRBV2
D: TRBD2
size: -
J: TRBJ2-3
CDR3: CASSAEGLAGGTDTQYF
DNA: TGTGCCAGCAGTGCCGAAGGCCTAGCGGGAGGGACAGATACGCAGTATTTT

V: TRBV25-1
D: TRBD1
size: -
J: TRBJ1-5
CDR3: CASRGTGGAGQPQHF
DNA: TGTGCCAGCAGAGGGACAGGGGGCGCGGGTCAGCCCCAGCATTTT

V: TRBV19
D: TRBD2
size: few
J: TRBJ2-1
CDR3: CASSKGSGRGNEQFF
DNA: TGTGCCAGTAGTAAGGGAAGCGGGAGGGGAAATGAGCAGTTCTTC

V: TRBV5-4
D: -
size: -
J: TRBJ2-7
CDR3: CASSLYDRSYEQYF
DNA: TGTGCCAGCAGCTTGTATGACAGGTCCTACGAGCAGTACTTC

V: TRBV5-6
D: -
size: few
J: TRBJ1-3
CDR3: CASSRGHLSGNTIYF
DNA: TGTGCCAGCAGCCGGGGACACCTCTCTGGAAACACCATATATTTT

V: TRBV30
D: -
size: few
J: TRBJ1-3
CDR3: CAWGRLSGNTIYF
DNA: TGTGCCTGGGGGAGACTCTCTGGAAACACCATATATTTT

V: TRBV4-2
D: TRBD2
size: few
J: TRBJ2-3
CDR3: CASSQDGRGRSTDTQYF
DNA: TGTGCCAGCAGCCAAGACGGGAGGGGCCGGAGCACAGATACGCAGTATTTT

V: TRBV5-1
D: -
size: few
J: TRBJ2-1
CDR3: CASSSRGTGLTHNEQFF
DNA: TGCGCCAGCAGCTCCAGAGGAACAGGACTAACACACAATGAGCAGTTCTTC

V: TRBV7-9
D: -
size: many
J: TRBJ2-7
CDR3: CASSLYYEQYF
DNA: TGTGCCAGCAGCTTATACTACGAGCAGTACTTC

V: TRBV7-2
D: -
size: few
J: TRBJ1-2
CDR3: CASSLKKGDYGYTF
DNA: TGTGCCAGCAGCTTGAAAAAGGGGGACTATGGCTACACCTTC

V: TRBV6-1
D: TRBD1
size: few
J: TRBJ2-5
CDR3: CASQGDWETQYF
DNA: TGTGCCAGCCAGGGGGATTGGGAGACCCAGTACTTC

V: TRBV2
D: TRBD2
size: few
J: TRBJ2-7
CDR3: CASSETSGIYEQYF
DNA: TGTGCCAGCAGTGAAACTAGCGGGATCTACGAGCAGTACTTC

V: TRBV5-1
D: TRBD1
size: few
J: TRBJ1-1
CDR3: CASSLFGDSEAFF
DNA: TGCGCCAGCAGCTTGTTCGGGGACAGCGAAGCTTTCTTT

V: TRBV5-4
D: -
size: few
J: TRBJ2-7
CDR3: CASSQGSAEQYF
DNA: TGTGCCAGCAGCCAGGGAAGCGCCGAGCAGTACTTC